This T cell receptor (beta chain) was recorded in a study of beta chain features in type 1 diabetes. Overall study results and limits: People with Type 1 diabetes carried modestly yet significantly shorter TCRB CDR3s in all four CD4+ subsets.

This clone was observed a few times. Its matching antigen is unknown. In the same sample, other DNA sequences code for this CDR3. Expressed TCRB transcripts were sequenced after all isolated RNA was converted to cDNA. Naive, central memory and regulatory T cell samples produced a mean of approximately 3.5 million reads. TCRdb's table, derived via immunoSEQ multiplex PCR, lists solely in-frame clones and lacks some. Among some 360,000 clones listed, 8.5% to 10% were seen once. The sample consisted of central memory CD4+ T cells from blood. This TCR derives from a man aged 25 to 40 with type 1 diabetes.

CDR3 region: CASSFGQGNTEAFF. The DNA of the CDR3 is TGCGCCAGCAGCTTCGGACAGGGAAACACTGAAGCTTTCTTT. This chain links TRBV5-1 with TRBJ1-1; 8 bases agree with TRBD1. Germline lookup yields CDR1 SGHRS and CDR2 YFSETQ. The length of the CDR3 is 14 residues. V gave up 2 bases and J gave up 2 bases; unmatched junction bases: 2.